A selection of T cell receptor beta chains follows, all from one sample in a study of blood T cell repertoires in COVID-19. Clones were read by immunoSEQ multiplex PCR, and TCRdb kept only the in-frame ones, dropping some. This table has 90,000 to 120,000 clones, 87% appearing once. Sequencing was done on a sample of peripheral blood. Receptors originate from a man aged 50-59 years with acute or convalescent COVID-19. Both conserved end residues are part of each CDR3. The D gene is left open where the match is weak. Where a row states a size, it is once, few, many or the class of an expanded clone; other rows omit it.

TRBV7-9	TRBJ1-1	-	-	CASSDTYTEAFF	TGTGCCAGCAGTGACACCTACACTGAAGCTTTCTTT
TRBV28	TRBJ2-7	-	once	CASSLGRYEQYF	TGTGCCAGCAGTTTAGGCAGGTACGAGCAGTACTTC
TRBV11-2	TRBJ2-3	-	-	CASSLRASTDTQYF	TGTGCCAGCAGCTTAAGAGCGAGCACAGATACGCAGTATTTT
TRBV10-2	TRBJ1-5	TRBD1	-	CASSESDRGGQPQHF	TGCGCCAGCAGTGAGTCGGACAGGGGCGGTCAGCCCCAGCATTTT
TRBV11-2	TRBJ2-7	TRBD2	-	CASSSSGRAGEQYF	TGTGCCAGCAGCTCTAGCGGGAGGGCGGGCGAGCAGTACTTC
TRBV6-5	TRBJ2-1	-	-	CASSYGRAAVNEQFF	TGTGCCAGCAGTTACGGGCGGGCCGCAGTCAATGAGCAGTTCTTC
TRBV24-1	TRBJ2-2	TRBD1	-	CATSDSNRGGFGELFF	TGTGCCACCAGTGATTCCAACAGGGGTGGATTCGGGGAGCTGTTTTTT
TRBV19	TRBJ1-3	-	-	CASMKVLGGSGNTIYF	TGTGCCAGTATGAAGGTTCTAGGAGGGTCAGGAAACACCATATATTTT
TRBV18	TRBJ2-7	TRBD1	-	CASSPGTGGAQTYF	TGTGCCAGCTCGCCCGGGACAGGGGGCGCCCAAACGTACTTC
TRBV4-1	TRBJ2-7	TRBD2	-	CASSQGLAVISSYEQYF	TGCGCCAGCAGCCAGGGACTAGCGGTTATAAGCTCCTACGAGCAGTACTTC
TRBV7-2	TRBJ2-5	-	few	CASSLVPAAGTQYF	TGTGCCAGCAGCTTAGTCCCTGCCGCGGGGACCCAGTACTTC
TRBV9	TRBJ2-2	TRBD2	-	CASSRGTSGSLGELFF	TGTGCCAGCAGCCGCGGGACTAGCGGGAGTCTAGGGGAGCTGTTTTTT
TRBV2	TRBJ1-6	TRBD1	-	CASMRRQGAPRDSPLHF	TGTGCCAGCATGCGTAGACAGGGGGCCCCGCGAGATTCACCCCTCCACTTT
TRBV28	TRBJ1-4	-	-	CAILQGTNEKLFF	TGTGCCATCCTCCAGGGAACTAATGAAAAACTGTTTTTT
TRBV27	TRBJ2-3	-	-	CASSYTPGGYTQYF	TGTGCCAGCTCTTACACCCCTGGTGGTTATACGCAGTATTTT
TRBV19	TRBJ2-7	TRBD2	-	CASTPGTSGYEQYF	TGTGCCAGTACCCCGGGGACTAGCGGCTACGAGCAGTACTTC
TRBV25-1	TRBJ2-6	TRBD1	-	CASSSGTGGFGANVLTF	TGTGCCAGCAGTTCTGGGACAGGGGGCTTTGGGGCCAACGTCCTGACTTTC
TRBV2	TRBJ2-7	TRBD1	-	CASSSGTGSYEQYF	TGTGCCAGCAGTTCCGGGACAGGGTCCTACGAGCAGTACTTC
TRBV10-2	TRBJ2-2	-	-	CASRREGELFF	TGCGCCAGCAGGAGGGAAGGAGAGCTGTTTTTT
TRBV27	TRBJ2-6	TRBD2	once	CASRMGYLAGGPGANVLTF	TGTGCCAGCAGGATGGGCTATCTAGCGGGAGGGCCTGGGGCCAACGTCCTGACTTTC
TRBV4-1	TRBJ1-1	-	-	CASSQNPGVMNTEAFF	TGCGCCAGCAGCCAAAACCCCGGGGTCATGAACACTGAAGCTTTCTTT
TRBV5-1	TRBJ2-1	TRBD1	-	CASSTGQGLYNEQFF	TGCGCCAGCAGCACGGGACAGGGGCTCTACAATGAGCAGTTCTTC
TRBV7-9	TRBJ1-4	-	-	CASSLRGGVEKLFF	TGTGCCAGCAGCTTAAGAGGGGGGGTCGAAAAACTGTTTTTT
TRBV2	TRBJ2-3	-	-	CASSPSASTDTQYF	TGTGCCAGCAGTCCTAGCGCTAGCACAGATACGCAGTATTTT
TRBV29-1	TRBJ2-7	TRBD2	-	CSVVSGTYEQYF	TGCAGCGTTGTTAGCGGGACCTACGAGCAGTACTTC
TRBV14	TRBJ2-2	TRBD2	-	CASSQLSGRSTGELFF	TGTGCCAGCAGCCAACTGAGCGGGAGGTCTACCGGGGAGCTGTTTTTT
TRBV5-1	TRBJ1-1	-	once	CASSLQGLGTEAFF	TGCGCCAGCAGCTTGCAGGGGTTGGGCACTGAAGCTTTCTTT
TRBV6-5	TRBJ2-7	TRBD1	-	CASSSDRGSGEQYF	TGTGCCAGCAGCTCGGACAGGGGAAGTGGCGAGCAGTACTTC
TRBV9	TRBJ1-4	TRBD1	-	CASSISSGTVNEKLFF	TGTGCCAGCAGCATCTCCTCCGGGACAGTGAATGAAAAACTGTTTTTT
TRBV19	TRBJ1-1	-	-	CASSFSGGNTEAFF	TGTGCCAGTAGTTTTTCGGGGGGAAACACTGAAGCTTTCTTT
TRBV5-6	TRBJ1-4	-	once	CASSLMYNEKLFF	TGTGCCAGCAGCTTGATGTATAATGAAAAACTGTTTTTT
TRBV5-1	TRBJ1-1	TRBD1	once	CASSLGQGVVTEAFF	TGCGCCAGCAGCTTGGGGCAGGGGGTGGTTACTGAAGCTTTCTTT
TRBV6-5	TRBJ1-3	TRBD1	-	CASRRQGKGNTIYF	TGTGCCAGCAGAAGACAGGGAAAAGGAAACACCATATATTTT
TRBV21-1	TRBJ2-3	-	once	CASSPRGRDRGLKDTQYF	TGTGCCAGCAGCCCCCGCGGGCGGGACAGGGGGCTCAAAGATACGCAGTATTTT
TRBV4-1	TRBJ2-3	TRBD2	few	CASSQASGRAGFTDTQYF	TGCGCCAGCAGCCAAGCTAGCGGGAGGGCCGGGTTCACAGATACGCAGTATTTT
TRBV5-4	TRBJ1-2	TRBD1	-	CASSTGTGNYGYTF	TGTGCCAGCAGCACCGGGACAGGGAACTATGGCTACACCTTC
TRBV5-1	TRBJ2-3	TRBD2	-	CASSLVGLADTDTQYF	TGCGCCAGCAGCTTGGTGGGACTAGCGGACACAGATACGCAGTATTTT
TRBV28	TRBJ1-1	-	-	CASSSGGLAAEAFF	TGTGCCAGCAGTTCGGGGGGACTAGCTGCTGAAGCTTTCTTT
TRBV6-5	TRBJ2-3	-	once	CASSKLGLTDTQYF	TGTGCCAGCAGCAAACTAGGACTCACAGATACGCAGTATTTT
TRBV7-9	TRBJ1-2	-	few	CASSSHDRFYGYTF	TGTGCCAGCAGCTCTCACGACAGATTCTATGGCTACACCTTC
TRBV30	TRBJ1-6	TRBD1	-	CAWSGTGNSPLHF	TGTGCCTGGAGTGGGACAGGCAATTCACCCCTCCACTTT
TRBV4-1	TRBJ2-1	-	-	CASSPALTEQFF	TGCGCCAGCAGCCCCGCGCTAACTGAGCAGTTCTTC
TRBV28	TRBJ1-6	-	-	CASRRDPPLHF	TGTGCCAGCCGGCGGGATCCACCCCTCCACTTT
TRBV7-2	TRBJ2-1	TRBD2	-	CASSRWTSGSSYNEQFF	TGTGCCAGCAGCCGCTGGACTAGCGGGAGCTCCTACAATGAGCAGTTCTTC
TRBV2	TRBJ1-1	-	-	CASRQGMTEAFF	TGTGCCAGCAGACAGGGCATGACTGAAGCTTTCTTT